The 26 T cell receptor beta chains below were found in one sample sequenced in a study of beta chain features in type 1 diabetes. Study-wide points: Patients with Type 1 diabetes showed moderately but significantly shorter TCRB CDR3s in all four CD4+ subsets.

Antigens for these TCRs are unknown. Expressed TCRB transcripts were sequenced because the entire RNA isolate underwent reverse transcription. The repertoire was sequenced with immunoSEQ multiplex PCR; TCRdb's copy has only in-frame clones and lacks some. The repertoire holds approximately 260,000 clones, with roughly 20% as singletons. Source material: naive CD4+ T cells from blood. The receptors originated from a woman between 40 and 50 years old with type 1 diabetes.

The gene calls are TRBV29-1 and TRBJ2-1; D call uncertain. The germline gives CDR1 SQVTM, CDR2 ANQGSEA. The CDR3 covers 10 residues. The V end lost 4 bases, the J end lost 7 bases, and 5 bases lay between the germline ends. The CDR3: CSVVQNEQFF. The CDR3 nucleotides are TGCAGCGTTGTCCAGAATGAGCAGTTCTTC.

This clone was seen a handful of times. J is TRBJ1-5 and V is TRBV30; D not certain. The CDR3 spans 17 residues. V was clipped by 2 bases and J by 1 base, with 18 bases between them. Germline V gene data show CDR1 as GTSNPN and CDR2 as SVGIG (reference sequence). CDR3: CAWSSTREYISNQPQHF. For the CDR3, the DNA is TGTGCCTGGAGTTCAACCCGGGAGTACATAAGCAATCAGCCCCAGCATTTT.

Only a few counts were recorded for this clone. This CDR3 is CAIDHLAETQYF. CDR3 nucleotide sequence: TGTGCCATCGATCACCTTGCGGAGACCCAGTACTTC. The chain employs TRBV7-8 and TRBJ2-5; no clear D. This CDR3 spans 12 amino acids. Between the trimmed V and J ends, which lost 10 bases and 5 bases, there was a span of 14 bases. The germline gives CDR1 SGHVS, CDR2 FQNEAQ. The whole variable domain, remainder taken from reference TRBV7-8 and TRBJ2-5, is GAGVSQSPRYKVAKRGQDVALRCDPISGHVSLFWYQQALGQGPEFLTYFQNEAQLDKSGLPSDRFFAERPEGSVSTLKIQRTQQEDSAVYLCAIDHLAETQYFGPGTRLLVL.

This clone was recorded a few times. This chain's CDR3 is CASSLRESGLGNQPQHF. Written as DNA, the CDR3 is TGTGCCAGCAGCTTACGGGAATCCGGGCTCGGCAATCAGCCCCAGCATTTT. V usage is TRBV7-2 and J usage is TRBJ1-5; D remains ambiguous. The CDR3 sequence is 17 residues long. Germline loops: CDR1 SGHTA, CDR2 FQGNSA. With 2 bases removed from V and 2 bases from J, the gap between germline ends came to 16 bases.

CDR3 loop: CASSPTATGMNTEAFF. DNA of the CDR3: TGTGCCAGTAGTCCAACAGCGACAGGGATGAACACTGAAGCTTTCTTT. The chain carries TRBV19 and TRBJ1-1; 7 bases are a match to TRBD1. The trim removed 5 bases at V and 0 bases at J, leaving 9 bases unmatched. Germline CDR1 and CDR2: LNHDA and SQIVND (reference sequence). The CDR3 runs 16 residues.

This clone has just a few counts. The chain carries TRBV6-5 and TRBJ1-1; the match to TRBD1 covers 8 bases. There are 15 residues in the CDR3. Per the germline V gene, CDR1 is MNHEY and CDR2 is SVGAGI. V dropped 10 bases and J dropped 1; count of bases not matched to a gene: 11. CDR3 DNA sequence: TGTGCCACCTTGAACAGGGGGGGAGGGAACACTGAAGCTTTCTTT. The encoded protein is CATLNRGGGNTEAFF.

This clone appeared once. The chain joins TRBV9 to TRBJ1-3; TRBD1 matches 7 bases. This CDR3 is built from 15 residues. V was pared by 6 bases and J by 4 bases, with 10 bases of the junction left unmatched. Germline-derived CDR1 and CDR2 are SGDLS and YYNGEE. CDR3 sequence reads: CASTRGTDNGNTIYF. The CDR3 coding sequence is TGTGCCAGCACCCGAGGGACAGATAACGGAAACACCATATATTTT.

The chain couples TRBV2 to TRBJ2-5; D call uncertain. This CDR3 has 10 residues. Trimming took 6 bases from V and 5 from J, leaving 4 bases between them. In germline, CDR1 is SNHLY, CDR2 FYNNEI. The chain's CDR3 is CASRQETQYF. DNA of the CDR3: TGTGCCAGCAGACAGGAGACCCAGTACTTC.

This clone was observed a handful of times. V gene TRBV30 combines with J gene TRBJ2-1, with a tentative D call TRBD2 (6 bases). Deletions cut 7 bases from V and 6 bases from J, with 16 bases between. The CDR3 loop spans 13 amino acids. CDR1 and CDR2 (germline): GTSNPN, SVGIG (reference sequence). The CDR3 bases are TGTGCCTCGACGTCCTATAGCGGCAATGAGCAGTTCTTC. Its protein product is CASTSYSGNEQFF.

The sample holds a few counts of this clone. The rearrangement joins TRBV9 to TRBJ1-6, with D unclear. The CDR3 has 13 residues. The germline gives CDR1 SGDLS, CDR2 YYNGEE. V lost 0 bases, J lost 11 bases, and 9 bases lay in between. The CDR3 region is CASSVDGQAPLHF. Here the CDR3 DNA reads TGTGCCAGCAGCGTAGATGGCCAGGCACCCCTCCACTTT.

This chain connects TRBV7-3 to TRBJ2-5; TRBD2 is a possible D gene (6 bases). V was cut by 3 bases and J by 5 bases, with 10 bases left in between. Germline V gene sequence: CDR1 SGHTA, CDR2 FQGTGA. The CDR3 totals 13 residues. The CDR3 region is CASSLRGYETQYF. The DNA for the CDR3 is TGTGCCAGCAGCTTGCGGGGTTACGAGACCCAGTACTTC.

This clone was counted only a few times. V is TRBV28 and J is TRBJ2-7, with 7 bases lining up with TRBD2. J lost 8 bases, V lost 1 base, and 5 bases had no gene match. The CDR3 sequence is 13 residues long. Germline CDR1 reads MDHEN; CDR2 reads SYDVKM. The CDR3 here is CASSLSGGIKQYF. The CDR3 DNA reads TGTGCCAGCAGTTTATCGGGGGGTATCAAGCAGTACTTC.

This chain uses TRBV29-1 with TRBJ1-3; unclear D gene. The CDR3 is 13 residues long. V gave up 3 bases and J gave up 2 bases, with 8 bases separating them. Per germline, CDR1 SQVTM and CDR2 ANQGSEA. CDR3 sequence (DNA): TGCAGCGTTGAGCCCGGGGCTGGAAACACCATATATTTT. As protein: CSVEPGAGNTIYF.

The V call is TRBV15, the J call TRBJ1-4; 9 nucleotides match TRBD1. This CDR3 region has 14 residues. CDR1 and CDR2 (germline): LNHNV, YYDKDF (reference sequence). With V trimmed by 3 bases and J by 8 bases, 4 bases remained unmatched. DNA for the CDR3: TGTGCCACCAGCAGGGGACAGGGAGACGAAAAACTGTTTTTT. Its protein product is CATSRGQGDEKLFF.

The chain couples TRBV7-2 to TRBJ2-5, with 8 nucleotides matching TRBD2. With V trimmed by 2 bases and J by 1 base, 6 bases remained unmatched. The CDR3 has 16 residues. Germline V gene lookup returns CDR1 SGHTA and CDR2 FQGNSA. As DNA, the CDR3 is TGTGCCAGCAGCTTAACAGCGGGAGCCTCCCAAGAGACCCAGTACTTC. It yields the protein CASSLTAGASQETQYF. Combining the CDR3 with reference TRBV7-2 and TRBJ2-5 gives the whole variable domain GAGVSQSPSNKVTEKGKDVELRCDPISGHTALYWYRQSLGQGLEFLIYFQGNSAPDKSGLPSDRFSAERTGGSVSTLTIQRTQQEDSAVYLCASSLTAGASQETQYFGPGTRLLVL.

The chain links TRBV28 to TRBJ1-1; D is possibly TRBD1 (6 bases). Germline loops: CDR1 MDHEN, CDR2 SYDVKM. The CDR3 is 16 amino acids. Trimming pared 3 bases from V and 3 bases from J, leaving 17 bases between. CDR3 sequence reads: CASSFVSQGSYTEAFF. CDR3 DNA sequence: TGTGCCAGCAGTTTCGTGTCACAGGGTTCTTACACTGAAGCTTTCTTT.

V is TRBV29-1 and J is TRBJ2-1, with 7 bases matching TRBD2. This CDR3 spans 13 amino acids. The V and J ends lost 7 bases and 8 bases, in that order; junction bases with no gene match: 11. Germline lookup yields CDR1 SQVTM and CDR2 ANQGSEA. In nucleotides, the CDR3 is TGCAGCGCTTCCCCCGGCGGGAGAGATGAGCAGTTCTTC. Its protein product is CSASPGGRDEQFF.

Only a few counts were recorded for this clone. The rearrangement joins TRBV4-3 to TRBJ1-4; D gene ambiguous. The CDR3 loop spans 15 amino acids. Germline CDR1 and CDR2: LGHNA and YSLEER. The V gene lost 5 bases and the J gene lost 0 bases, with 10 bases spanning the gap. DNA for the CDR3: TGCGCCAGCAGCTTCCAAACAGCAACTAATGAAAAACTGTTTTTT. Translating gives CASSFQTATNEKLFF.

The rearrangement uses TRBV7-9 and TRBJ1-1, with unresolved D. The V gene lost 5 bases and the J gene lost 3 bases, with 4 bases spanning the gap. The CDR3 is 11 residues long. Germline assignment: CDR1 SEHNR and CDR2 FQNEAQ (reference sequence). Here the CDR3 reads CASSRYTEAFF. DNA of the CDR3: TGTGCCAGCAGCCGTTACACTGAAGCTTTCTTT.

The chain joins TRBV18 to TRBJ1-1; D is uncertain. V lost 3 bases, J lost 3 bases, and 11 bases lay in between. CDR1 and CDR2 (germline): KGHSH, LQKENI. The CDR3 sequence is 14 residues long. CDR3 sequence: CASSPGFRDTEAFF. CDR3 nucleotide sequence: TGTGCCAGCTCACCCGGTTTTCGGGACACTGAAGCTTTCTTT.

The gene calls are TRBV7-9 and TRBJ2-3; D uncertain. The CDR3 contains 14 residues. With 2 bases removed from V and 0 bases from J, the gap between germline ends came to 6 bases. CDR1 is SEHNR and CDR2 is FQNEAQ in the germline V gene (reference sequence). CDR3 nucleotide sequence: TGTGCCAGCAGCTTATACGGGAGCACAGATACGCAGTATTTT. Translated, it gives CASSLYGSTDTQYF.

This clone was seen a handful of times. This CDR3 reads CASSLGASRTHEQYF. CDR3 in DNA: TGTGCCAGCAGCTTAGGGGCTAGCCGAACCCACGAGCAGTACTTC. This rearrangement joins TRBV7-2 to TRBJ2-7, with TRBD2 as a possible D gene (5 bases). Trimming removed 1 base from V and 5 bases from J, with 15 bases in between. CDR1 is SGHTA and CDR2 is FQGNSA in the germline V gene. This CDR3 region has 15 residues.

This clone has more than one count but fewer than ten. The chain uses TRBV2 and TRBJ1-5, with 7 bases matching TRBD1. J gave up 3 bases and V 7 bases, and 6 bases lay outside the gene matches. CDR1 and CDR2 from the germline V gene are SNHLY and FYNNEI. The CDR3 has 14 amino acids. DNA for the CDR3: TGTGCCAGCACTTACGACAGGGTCAATCAGCCCCAGCATTTT. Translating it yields CASTYDRVNQPQHF.

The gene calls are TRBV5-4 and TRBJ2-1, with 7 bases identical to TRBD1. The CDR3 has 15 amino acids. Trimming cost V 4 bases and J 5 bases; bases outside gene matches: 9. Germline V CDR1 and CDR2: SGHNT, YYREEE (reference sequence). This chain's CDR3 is CASSPRQGTHNEQFF. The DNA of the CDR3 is TGTGCCAGCAGCCCGCGACAGGGAACGCACAATGAGCAGTTCTTC.

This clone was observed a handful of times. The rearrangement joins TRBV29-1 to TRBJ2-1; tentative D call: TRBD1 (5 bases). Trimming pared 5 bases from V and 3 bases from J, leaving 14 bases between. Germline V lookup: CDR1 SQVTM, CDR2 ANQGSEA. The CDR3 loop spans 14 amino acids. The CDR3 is CSVQQAVLYNEQFF. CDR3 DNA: TGCAGCGTTCAACAGGCCGTACTCTACAATGAGCAGTTCTTC.

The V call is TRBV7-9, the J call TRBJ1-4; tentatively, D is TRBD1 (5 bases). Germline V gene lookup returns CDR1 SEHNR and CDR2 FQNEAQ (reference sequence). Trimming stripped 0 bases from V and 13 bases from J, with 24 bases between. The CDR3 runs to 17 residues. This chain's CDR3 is CASSLASDNRVSYRLFF. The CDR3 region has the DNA TGTGCCAGCAGCTTAGCTTCGGACAACCGCGTTAGCTATCGACTGTTTTTT.